This T cell receptor beta chain was captured by sequencing in a study of blood T cell repertoires in COVID-19. Study background: Sites across the United States, Italy and Spain contributed samples from acute and convalescent COVID-19. PBMCs, B-cell-depleted T cells, or T cells were the source of the cDNA or gDNA that made up the material.

The protocol was immunoSEQ multiplex PCR, while the TCRdb copy is restricted to in-frame clones and leaves out a portion. The sample shows about 110,000 clones, about 83% of them seen only once. Germline trimming cut 1 base from V and 4 bases from J; bases unmatched to any gene: 6. Germline V gives CDR1 SGHTA, CDR2 FQGTGA. The CDR3 totals 16 residues. V usage is TRBV7-3 and J usage is TRBJ2-1; the match to TRBD2 covers 8 bases. The sequence came from a woman aged 70-85 years with acute or convalescent COVID-19. Sequencing input: peripheral blood. CDR3 in amino acids: CASSLIGGARYNEQFF. DNA for the CDR3: TGTGCCAGCAGCTTAATCGGGGGGGCCAGGTACAATGAGCAGTTCTTC. Based on the CDR3 plus reference TRBV7-3 and TRBJ2-1, the full variable domain is GAGVSQTPSNKVTEKGKYVELRCDPISGHTALYWYRQSLGQGPEFLIYFQGTGAADDSGLPNDRFFAVRPEGSVSTLKIQRTERGDSAVYLCASSLIGGARYNEQFFGPGTRLTVL.